This TCR beta chain was identified during a study of cytomegalovirus exposure and HLA in healthy donors. PCR was performed using 60 Vbeta and 13 Jbeta primers. Clones were read by immunoSEQ multiplex PCR, and TCRdb kept only the in-frame ones, dropping some. The ten most abundant clones cover 2.5% to 3% of a sample with approximately 120,000 clones. The CDR3 has 18 amino acids. Germline CDR1 and CDR2: KGHSH and LQKENI. V trimming: 2 bases; J trimming: 2 bases; junction bases outside the gene matches: 7. Study-level results: Within an earlier analysis, most TCR beta V segments proved productive either about 90% or about 30% of the time.

In regard to this clone: As yet, its antigen is unknown.

The TCR comes from a man aged 30-40 years in good health and CMV-seronegative. The specimen sequenced was PBMCs. The J gene is TRBJ2-4, the V gene TRBV18; 12 bases line up with TRBD2. The CDR3, as DNA: TGTGCCAGCTCACCATCGACTAGCGGGAGAGACACCAAAAACATTCAGTACTTC. Amino acids: CASSPSTSGRDTKNIQYF. Variable domain in full (rest from reference TRBV18 and TRBJ2-4): NAGVMQNPRHLVRRRGQEARLRCSPMKGHSHVYWYRQLPEEGLKFMVYLQKENIIDESGMPKERFSAEFPKEGPSILRIQQVVRGDSAAYFCASSPSTSGRDTKNIQYFGAGTRLSVL.